This TCR beta chain is drawn from a study of blood T cells in healthy people across ages. Germline values: CDR1 MNHNS, CDR2 SASEGT. There are 14 residues in the CDR3. The V and J ends lost 3 bases and 7 bases respectively, with 13 bases between them. The use of a sample-barcoded 5' primer and a J-beta primer mix characterized a second PCR of about 6 to 11 cycles. Tags on each cDNA molecule came from a template-switch adaptor with 12 random nucleotides. TCRdb re-derived calls from the 5' RACE reads in MiXCR, one entry per CDR3 protein. The table shows 700,000 or so distinct CDR3 sequences, with roughly 43% occurring only once. The table lists this clonotype with a few counts.

This clonotype originated in an older man in good health. Sequenced sample: blood. V gene TRBV6-1 combines with J gene TRBJ1-5, with D hard to call. CDR3 in DNA: TGTGCCAGCAGTGACCTAGCGGGGTGGCAGCCCCAGCATTTT. Amino acids: CASSDLAGWQPQHF.